This T cell receptor (beta chain) was profiled in a study of CD8 T cells in ankylosing spondylitis. Whole-study findings and limits: Eight highly homologous variants formed a TCR beta motif that appeared characteristic of ankylosing spondylitis blood.

Germline loops: CDR1 SGHTA, CDR2 FQGNSA. The CDR3 is made up of 13 amino acids. The V end was cut by 4 bases, the J end by 8 bases, with 13 bases between. This clonotype was detected ten times or more. The antigen is undetermined. Via MiXCR, TCRdb re-called the 5' RACE reads, giving one row per CDR3 protein. The data hold about 220,000 distinct CDR3 sequences, with roughly 25% observed a single time. Sequencing used blood, either unsorted or a sorted T cell fraction (not recorded which). The source is a male donor with ankylosing spondylitis or in good health (not recorded which). This sequence joins TRBV7-2 and TRBJ2-3; D perhaps matches TRBD2 (5 bases). CDR3 DNA sequence: TGTGCCAGCAGCTCTTCGCCCGGGGTTACGCAGTATTTT. Residues: CASSSSPGVTQYF.